The 26 T cell receptor beta chains in this list originate from one sample, sequenced in a study of early T cells in non-severe SARS-CoV-2 infection. In TCRdb, the 5' RACE reads were re-called with MiXCR into one record per CDR3 protein. Of around 83,000 distinct CDR3 sequences listed, approximately 12% were seen once; the top ten hold 4.4%. The source was whole blood, collected at baseline. The receptors derive from an adult who was a healthcare worker with PCR-confirmed SARS-CoV-2 infection or an uninfected control (not recorded which).

This clonotype has just a few counts. The chain recombines TRBV13 with TRBJ1-1; 7 positions match TRBD1. Trimming at V came to 4 bases and at J to 1 base, leaving 3 bases not matched to a gene. This CDR3 comprises 14 residues. In germline, CDR1 is PRHDT, CDR2 FYEKMQ (reference sequence). Here the CDR3 DNA reads TGTGCCAGCAGCTACCGACAGGGGAACACTGAAGCTTTCTTT. It codes for CASSYRQGNTEAFF.

This chain joins TRBV7-2 and TRBJ2-7; D gene uncertain. The V gene lost 1 base and the J gene lost 6 bases, with 10 bases spanning the gap. Per germline, CDR1 SGHTA and CDR2 FQGNSA. The CDR3 contains 13 residues. In DNA form, the CDR3 reads TGTGCCAGCAGCTTAGTGTCCTTCGGCGAGCAGTACTTC. It yields the protein CASSLVSFGEQYF.

At least ten counts were recorded for this clonotype. The chain carries TRBV28 and TRBJ2-2; D perhaps matches TRBD1 (5 bases). Germline CDR1 and CDR2: MDHEN and SYDVKM. The V gene lost 3 bases and the J gene lost 4 bases, with 12 bases spanning the gap. The CDR3 is 15 residues long. Written as DNA, the CDR3 is TGTGCCAGCAGTTTGGACATACTCATCACCGGGGAGCTGTTTTTT. It yields the protein CASSLDILITGELFF.

The sample holds many counts of this clonotype. The chain employs TRBV15 and TRBJ2-6; D is unresolved. Trimming pared 3 bases from V and 0 bases from J, leaving 6 bases between. Germline assignment: CDR1 LNHNV and CDR2 YYDKDF (reference sequence). The CDR3 contains 15 residues. The DNA for the CDR3 is TGTGCCACCAGCAGGGCAGGCTCTGGGGCCAACGTCCTGACTTTC. Protein product: CATSRAGSGANVLTF.

About this clonotype: The CDR3 does not close with the conserved phenylalanine or tryptophan, likely indicating a read error. This chain uses TRBV11-2 with TRBJ1-1; the D is unclear. Trimming removed 1 base at V and 1 base at J, with 4 bases between. Germline V gives CDR1 SGHAT, CDR2 FQNNGV. The CDR3 extends over 13 amino acids. The chain's CDR3 is CASSLGRNTEAFI. The CDR3 nucleotides read TGTGCCAGCAGCTTAGGGAGGAACACTGAAGCTTTCATT.

The genes are TRBV5-1 and TRBJ1-3; D unresolved. The V end lost 2 bases, the J end lost 4 bases, and 4 bases lay between the germline ends. The CDR3 consists of 12 residues. The germline gives CDR1 SGHRS, CDR2 YFSETQ. The CDR3 loop reads CASSFQGNTIYF. CDR3 nucleotides: TGCGCCAGCAGCTTTCAAGGAAACACCATATATTTT.

This chain connects TRBV24-1 to TRBJ1-1, with D hard to call. Germline assignment: CDR1 KGHDR and CDR2 SFDVKD. The CDR3 is 13 amino acids. Between the trimmed V and J ends, which lost 1 base and 5 bases, there was a span of 7 bases. CDR3 sequence reads: CATSDLRGTEAFF. The CDR3 DNA follows: TGTGCCACCAGTGATTTACGCGGAACTGAAGCTTTCTTT.

The CDR3 reads CSATSGLTSSYEQYF. The CDR3 DNA reads as TGCAGTGCTACCTCGGGACTTACTAGCTCCTACGAGCAGTACTTC. The chain carries TRBV20-1 and TRBJ2-7; D is perhaps TRBD2 (6 bases). CDR3 size: 15 residues. In germline, CDR1 is DFQATT, CDR2 SNEGSKA (reference sequence). Trimming removed 4 bases at V and 0 bases at J, with 16 bases between.

This clonotype appeared a few times. V and J are TRBV6-6 and TRBJ2-5; D remains unclear. In germline, CDR1 is MNHNY, CDR2 SVGAGI (reference sequence). The CDR3 is 14 residues long. Trimming cost V 6 bases and J 0 bases, with 11 bases left between them. The CDR3 DNA sequence: TGTGCCAGCAGCCCTACTTCGTACCAAGAGACCCAGTACTTC. It encodes CASSPTSYQETQYF.

This chain links TRBV7-9 with TRBJ2-2; 10 bases match TRBD2. The junction had 4 bases not matched to a gene; V was cut back by 3 bases and J by 0 bases. This CDR3 is built from 17 residues. Germline loops: CDR1 SEHNR, CDR2 FQNEAQ (reference sequence). The CDR3 DNA is TGTGCCAGCAGCTTCGCTAGCGGGGGATCGAACACCGGGGAGCTGTTTTTT. This codes for CASSFASGGSNTGELFF.

The rearrangement uses TRBV12-3 or TRBV12-4 and TRBJ2-3; a possible D gene is TRBD2 (7 bases). This CDR3 region has 17 residues. The ends were cut back, 3 bases at V and 1 base at J, with 17 bases in the middle. The DNA for the CDR3 is TGTGCCAGCAGTTTTTTCTTGGGGGGGGGCGGCACAGATACGCAGTATTTT. Translating gives CASSFFLGGGGTDTQYF.

The chain joins TRBV5-4 to TRBJ2-2; D uncertain. V was pared by 1 base and J by 1 base, with 5 bases between. Germline V gives CDR1 SGHNT, CDR2 YYREEE (reference sequence). The CDR3 loop spans 14 amino acids. The CDR3 loop is CASSLSQNTGELFF. The CDR3 DNA reads as TGTGCCAGCAGCTTGAGTCAGAACACCGGGGAGCTGTTTTTT. Full variable domain (missing parts from reference TRBV5-4 and TRBJ2-2): ETGVTQSPTHLIKTRGQQVTLRCSSQSGHNTVSWYQQALGQGPQFIFQYYREEENGRGNFPPRFSGLQFPNYSSELNVNALELDDSALYLCASSLSQNTGELFFGEGSRLTVL.

This clonotype was seen more than once but under ten times. The V and J genes are TRBV5-5 and TRBJ2-7; maybe TRBD2 (5 bases). The V gene lost 3 bases and the J gene lost 3 bases, with 19 bases spanning the gap. The CDR3 is 16 amino acids. The germline V gene has CDR1 SGHKS and CDR2 YYEKEE (reference sequence). In nucleotides, the CDR3 is TGTGCCAGCAGCTCTTCCCGGGATCCAGAGGTCTACGAGCAGTACTTC. This sequence encodes CASSSSRDPEVYEQYF. The full variable domain, in which reference TRBV5-5 and TRBJ2-7 provide the parts outside the CDR3, is DAGVTQSPTHLIKTRGQQVTLRCSPISGHKSVSWYQQVLGQGPQFIFQYYEKEERGRGNFPDRFSARQFPNYSSELNVNALLLGDSALYLCASSSSRDPEVYEQYFGPGTRLTVT.

This clonotype was recorded a few times. This chain joins TRBV10-1 and TRBJ1-1; D is uncertain. Trimming took 0 bases from V and 8 from J, leaving 13 bases between them. The CDR3 totals 14 residues. The germline CDR1 and CDR2 sequences are WNHNN and SYGVQD (reference sequence). CDR3 region: CASSESGLPHEAFF. CDR3 in DNA: TGCGCCAGCAGTGAGTCGGGCCTTCCCCACGAAGCTTTCTTT.

CDR3: CASSFSGSPTGELFF. CDR3 in DNA: TGCGCCAGCAGCTTTAGCGGGAGTCCCACCGGGGAGCTGTTTTTT. The chain is built from TRBV5-1 and TRBJ2-2; 9 positions agree with TRBD2. The CDR3 loop spans 15 amino acids. CDR1 is SGHRS, CDR2 YFSETQ, per germline. The trim removed 2 bases at V and 4 bases at J, leaving 3 bases unmatched.

This clonotype was recorded many times. The CDR3 bases are TGTGCCTGGAGCCCCGATCTGGATACGCAGTATTTT. Translation gives CAWSPDLDTQYF. This chain connects TRBV30 to TRBJ2-3; D ambiguous. V was pared by 3 bases and J by 6 bases, with 10 bases between. Looked up from germline, CDR1 is GTSNPN and CDR2 is SVGIG (reference sequence). The CDR3 spans 12 residues.

In nucleotides, the CDR3 is TGCAGTGCTACCCCGGGACAGGGCCTTAATCAGCCCCAGCATTTT. Its translation: CSATPGQGLNQPQHF. The rearrangement links TRBV20-1 to TRBJ1-5; TRBD1 aligns across 9 bases. The germline CDR1 and CDR2 sequences are DFQATT and SNEGSKA (reference sequence). This CDR3 is 15 amino acids long. V shed 4 bases, J shed 4 bases, and the junction held 8 bases outside the gene matches.

V usage is TRBV5-6 and J usage is TRBJ2-1, with D perhaps TRBD1 (5 bases). Trimming took 4 bases from V and 7 from J, leaving 21 bases between them. CDR1 SGHDT and CDR2 YYEEEE come from the germline V gene. This CDR3 region has 16 residues. CDR3 nucleotide sequence: TGTGCCAGCAGCACCCCCACAGGCCTTTACTCAAATGAGCAGTTCTTC. It codes for CASSTPTGLYSNEQFF.

The chain links TRBV5-4 to TRBJ2-1; D might be TRBD1 or TRBD2, each matching 5 bases. CDR3 length: 13 amino acids. The V end lost 2 bases, the J end lost 9 bases, and 12 bases lay between the germline ends. Germline CDR1 SGHNT, CDR2 YYREEE (reference sequence). Written as DNA, the CDR3 is TGTGCCAGCAGCTTCAGTGGGGGTACTGAGCAGTTCTTC. Protein: CASSFSGGTEQFF.

This clonotype was observed a handful of times. This chain links TRBV11-2 with TRBJ1-3; perhaps TRBD1 as D (6 bases). V was clipped by 1 base and J by 0 bases, with 10 bases between them. CDR3 length: 16 residues. Germline CDR1 SGHAT, CDR2 FQNNGV. CDR3 bases: TGTGCCAGCAGCTTAGCGCTGGACAGCTCTGGAAACACCATATATTTT. Its protein product is CASSLALDSSGNTIYF.

This clonotype was detected ten times or more. The chain couples TRBV29-1 to TRBJ1-2, with a tentative D call TRBD1 (5 bases). The CDR3 extends over 14 amino acids. Germline assignment: CDR1 SQVTM and CDR2 ANQGSEA. V shed 6 bases and J shed 7 bases, with 21 bases lying between them. The CDR3: CSVDREGALGGYTF. Here the CDR3 DNA reads TGCAGCGTAGACCGGGAAGGGGCTCTAGGTGGCTACACCTTC.

The chain employs TRBV20-1 and TRBJ2-5; either TRBD1 or TRBD2 may supply D (6 bases each). Germline lookup yields CDR1 DFQATT and CDR2 SNEGSKA (reference sequence). V shed 2 bases and J shed 4 bases, with 20 bases lying between them. This CDR3 has 16 residues. The CDR3 loop reads CSARRGALRNVETQYF. The CDR3 nucleotides are TGCAGTGCTAGAAGGGGGGCTTTGCGGAATGTAGAGACCCAGTACTTC.

The chain recombines TRBV18 with TRBJ1-2; TRBD1 might be the D (5 bases). The CDR3 covers 13 residues. Trimming took off 0 bases at V and 4 bases at J, with 6 bases between the two ends. CDR1 and CDR2 from the germline V gene are KGHSH and LQKENI. DNA for the CDR3: TGTGCCAGCTCACCACCGACAGCCTATGGCTACACCTTC. Translation gives CASSPPTAYGYTF. Full variable domain (rest looked up from reference TRBV18 and TRBJ1-2): NAGVMQNPRHLVRRRGQEARLRCSPMKGHSHVYWYRQLPEEGLKFMVYLQKENIIDESGMPKERFSAEFPKEGPSILRIQQVVRGDSAAYFCASSPPTAYGYTFGSGTRLTVV.

The rearrangement joins TRBV12-3 or TRBV12-4 to TRBJ2-3; 7 bases align to TRBD1. The J segment lost 6 bases and the V segment lost 10 bases, leaving 10 bases of the junction unmatched. The CDR3 is made up of 13 amino acids. The CDR3: CATMTGWSDTQYF. CDR3 nucleotides: TGTGCCACCATGACAGGGTGGTCGGATACGCAGTATTTT.

As regards this clonotype: One junction end does not reproduce the germline sequence, and a read error may be involved. V is TRBV2 and J is TRBJ2-7, with D perhaps TRBD1 (7 bases). The CDR3 extends over 13 amino acids. The germline gives CDR1 SNHLY, CDR2 FYNNEI. The CDR3 nucleotides read TGTGCCAGCAGCACAGGGGCAACGGGGGAGCACTACTTC. This gives the protein CASSTGATGEHYF.

This clonotype was picked up a small number of times. The chain is built from TRBV28 and TRBJ2-7; D gene unclear. Germline assignment: CDR1 MDHEN and CDR2 SYDVKM. Deletions cut 7 bases from V and 0 bases from J, with 28 bases between. The CDR3 length is 19 residues. The CDR3 region is CASIPSPGQKGSSSYEQYF. CDR3 bases: TGTGCCAGCATCCCTTCACCCGGTCAAAAGGGCTCGAGCTCCTACGAGCAGTACTTC.